This TCR beta chain is from a study of post-analysis software for immune sequencing data. Across the study: Patients with relapsing-remitting, secondary progressive and progressive-relapsing multiple sclerosis courses were all represented. Findings and limits, study-wide: Comparison with controls showed significantly lower normalized Chao1 diversity in multiple sclerosis patients. Comparison of patients with controls showed a handful of TRBV segments more frequent in patients, TRBV5-6, TRBV5-1 and TRBV20-1 among them. Strong same-batch co-clustering of samples appeared with F measure clustering.

Germline CDR1 reads KGHSH; CDR2 reads LQKENI. V was pared by 0 bases and J by 3 bases, with 11 bases between. The CDR3 extends over 15 amino acids. Worth noting for this clonotype: Its antigen is unidentified.

The TCR beta cDNA libraries contained unique molecular identifiers. TCRdb fed the PCR reads into MiXCR, producing one record per CDR3 protein. In the table there are about 680,000 distinct CDR3 sequences, around 60% of which are singletons. The specimen was blood. The receptor comes from a girl aged 2 to 10 with multiple sclerosis. The rearrangement links TRBV18 to TRBJ1-1, with D unresolved. CDR3 protein: CASSPPSRRDTEAFF. For the CDR3, the DNA is TGTGCCAGCTCACCACCATCCCGGCGGGACACTGAAGCTTTCTTT.